The 4 T cell receptor beta chains listed next were all sequenced from one sample in a study of Ad26.COV2.S vaccination and SARS-CoV-2 variants. Using immunoSEQ multiplex PCR, the repertoire was profiled, and TCRdb retains in-frame clones only, with some absent. The table shows about 350,000 clones, with about 90% occurring only once. The sequences come from peripheral blood, collected after recovery from COVID-19. The receptors here all came from a human donor who had recovered from COVID-19.

This clone is a singleton in its sample. The V call is TRBV12-5, the J call TRBJ2-4; no reliable D call. This CDR3 region has 12 residues. The germline V gene has CDR1 LGHNT and CDR2 FRNRAP. Trimming took off 3 bases at V and 9 bases at J, with 9 bases between the two ends. The CDR3 region is CASGFLLGIQYF. For the CDR3, the DNA is TGTGCTAGTGGTTTCCTACTTGGCATTCAGTACTTC.

This chain uses TRBV2 with TRBJ1-5; D is uncertain. CDR1 and CDR2 from the germline V gene are SNHLY and FYNNEI. This CDR3 spans 16 amino acids. The V end lost 7 bases, the J end lost 5 bases, and 21 bases lay between the germline ends. The CDR3 DNA reads TGTGCCAGCAACACCCCGGGAATCGGGATTTATCAGCCCCAGCATTTT. As protein: CASNTPGIGIYQPQHF.

This chain uses TRBV28 with TRBJ1-1, with unresolved D. Germline CDR1 is MDHEN and CDR2 is SYDVKM. Trimming cost V 3 bases and J 7 bases, with 15 bases left between them. There are 14 residues in the CDR3. The CDR3 reads CASSLGRRGNEAFF. In nucleotides, the CDR3 is TGTGCCAGCAGTTTGGGGAGGCGAGGGAATGAAGCTTTCTTT.

This chain links TRBV5-1 with TRBJ1-1, with D uncertain. V lost 4 bases and J lost 5, with 18 bases in between. This CDR3 has 15 amino acids. Per the germline V gene, CDR1 is SGHRS and CDR2 is YFSETQ. The CDR3 region is CASSPKNGPLTEAFF. CDR3 coding DNA: TGCGCCAGCAGCCCCAAAAATGGACCCTTGACTGAAGCTTTCTTT.